This is a list of T cell receptor beta chains from one sample in a study of vaccination and CD4 T cells after COVID-19. TCRdb itself ran the PCR reads through MiXCR, one entry per CDR3 protein. This table holds 15,000 to 25,000 distinct CDR3 sequences, under 45% found once. No antigens are known for them. Source material: cultured CD4+ T cells from blood. Receptor source: a human donor with COVID-19. Each CDR3 is given without its conserved first and last residue.

TRBV24-1,ATDRYNEQF
TRBV11-2,ASSLSGGVETQY
TRBV20-1,SGDSQGTDTQY
TRBV20-1,SARVPGSGETQY
TRBV12-3/TRBV12-4,ASSPLGQGTGELF
TRBV6-1,ASSDRVQPQH
TRBV19,ASSRGGGGVEAF
TRBV20-1,SASIAGRDYGYT
TRBV6-2/TRBV6-3,ASSIGGPSQFYGYT
TRBV6-1,ASTQNRDTKY
TRBV7-6,ASSTETSGRGQDTQY
TRBV15,ATSRGQVATNEKLF
TRBV20-1,SAPGVRVGDGGYT
TRBV5-1,ASSSTGTGTEKLF
TRBV6-1,ASSGQRSSYEQY
TRBV5-6,ASSLGGLARGYT
TRBV7-9,ASSLVIRGDTIY
TRBV7-2,ASSPRDYRDTQY
TRBV6-1,ASSLRGAGGRVTQY
TRBV19,ASRQGTNTGELF
TRBV3-1,ASSDNGSPLH
TRBV6-1,ASRNGAAGELF
TRBV18,ASSPLGGETQY
TRBV2,ASSEVDEKLF
TRBV7-2,ASSHPGGAKTQY
TRBV18,ASSPPPGTANTIY
TRBV29-1,SETSGGLETQY
TRBV4-2,ASSQDSSYEQY
TRBV18,ASSPTGQGVFT
TRBV10-2,ASSGGYNEQF
TRBV7-8,ASRRSEDTIY
TRBV7-3,ASGPGTRNNEQF
TRBV11-3,ASSLPTSGGAVETQY
TRBV2,ASTRDRGQETQY
TRBV11-3,ASSTDNEQF
TRBV4-2,ASSQEASGYQETQY